Listed here are 21 T cell receptor beta chains from one sample, sequenced in a study of early stage breast cancer tumors. Profiled with immunoSEQ multiplex PCR; TCRdb holds only in-frame clones, not every one. Here the sample spans 40,000 to 60,000 clones, 83% being singletons. Sequences were obtained from blood. These TCRs come from a person in their fifties or sixties with breast cancer.

The CDR3 spells CASSSWIVSTDTQYF. CDR3 sequence (DNA): TGTGCCAGCAGCTCGTGGATCGTTAGCACAGATACGCAGTATTTT. The genes are TRBV7-2 and TRBJ2-3; D not certain. V lost 4 bases and J lost 0, with 11 bases in between. The CDR3 runs 15 residues. Germline V lookup: CDR1 SGHTA, CDR2 FQGNSA.

CDR3 protein: CASKQFQFVYRGQPQHF. The CDR3 DNA follows: TGTGCCAGCAAACAATTTCAGTTTGTGTACAGGGGACAGCCCCAGCATTTT. This chain uses TRBV21-1 with TRBJ1-5; the DNA was not used to check the table's D call, TRBD1. TRBV21-1 is listed as a pseudogene. There are 17 residues in the CDR3.

The rearrangement links TRBV4-3 to TRBJ1-2, with D tentatively TRBD1 (5 bases). V gave up 3 bases and J gave up 3 bases, with 17 bases separating them. This CDR3 is built from 16 residues. The germline V gene has CDR1 LGHNA and CDR2 YSLEER. CDR3 bases: TGCGCCAGCAGCCAGTTGAGCAGGGAAAAGGACTATGGCTACACCTTC. Protein: CASSQLSREKDYGYTF.

The chain links TRBV6-5 to TRBJ1-5, with D possibly being TRBD1 (6 bases). Per the germline V gene, CDR1 is MNHEY and CDR2 is SVGAGI. The CDR3 sequence is 15 residues long. Trimming pared 6 bases from V and 2 bases from J, leaving 14 bases between. CDR3 region: CASRATGFGNQPQHF. CDR3 nucleotides: TGTGCCAGCAGGGCCACAGGGTTCGGCAATCAGCCCCAGCATTTT.

The chain couples TRBV19 to TRBJ1-5; D is perhaps TRBD1 (6 bases). V shed 11 bases and J shed 0 bases, with 20 bases lying between them. The CDR3 contains 16 residues. CDR1 and CDR2 (germline): LNHDA, SQIVND (reference sequence). The DNA of the CDR3 is TGTGCCCTCGACCCGGGGACATCGTATAGCAATCAGCCCCAGCATTTT. This translates into CALDPGTSYSNQPQHF.

The chain uses TRBV19 and TRBJ2-7; D might be TRBD1 (5 bases). From germline, CDR1 is LNHDA and CDR2 SQIVND (reference sequence). Trimming shortened V by 1 base and J by 6 bases, and 13 bases separated the two germline ends. This CDR3 has 14 amino acids. The CDR3 is CASSIGQPSREQYF. DNA for the CDR3: TGTGCCAGTAGTATAGGACAGCCCTCACGCGAGCAGTACTTC. Combining the CDR3 with reference TRBV19 and TRBJ2-7 gives the whole variable domain DGGITQSPKYLFRKEGQNVTLSCEQNLNHDAMYWYRQDPGQGLRLIYYSQIVNDFQKGDIAEGYSVSREKKESFPLTVTSAQKNPTAFYLCASSIGQPSREQYFGPGTRLTVT.

The table lists this clone with a few counts. The chain employs TRBV6-1 and TRBJ1-2; D call uncertain. Germline CDR1 is MNHNS and CDR2 is SASEGT. V was clipped by 2 bases and J by 8 bases, with 9 bases between them. The CDR3 spans 12 residues. The DNA of the CDR3 is TGTGCCAGCAGTGAACGTGTGAGAGGCTACACCTTC. Its translation: CASSERVRGYTF.

The gene calls are TRBV15 and TRBJ1-5, with 8 bases identical to TRBD1. V shed 6 bases and J 2 bases; nucleotides not matched to a gene: 15. Looked up from germline, CDR1 is LNHNV and CDR2 is YYDKDF (reference sequence). This CDR3 is built from 18 residues. Here the CDR3 DNA reads TGTGCCACCAGGAGACGACAGGGGAGAGCCGTCGGCAATCAGCCCCAGCATTTT. Its translation: CATRRRQGRAVGNQPQHF.

The chain has TRBV7-2 and TRBJ2-1; D is possibly TRBD1 (6 bases). The CDR3 is 13 amino acids. With 4 bases removed from V and 6 bases from J, the gap between germline ends came to 10 bases. CDR1 is SGHTA, CDR2 FQGNSA, per germline. The CDR3 spells CASSWGLFNEQFF. The CDR3 DNA reads as TGTGCCAGCAGCTGGGGGCTCTTCAATGAGCAGTTCTTC.

This clone was observed a handful of times. The gene calls are TRBV19 and TRBJ2-5; possibly TRBD1 for D (5 bases). CDR1 and CDR2 (germline): LNHDA, SQIVND (reference sequence). This CDR3 comprises 14 residues. V dropped 6 bases and J dropped 0 bases, with 11 bases sitting between them. This CDR3 is CASSRRGYQETQYF. The CDR3 region has the DNA TGTGCCAGTAGCCGTAGGGGTTACCAAGAGACCCAGTACTTC.

This chain uses TRBV7-2 with TRBJ2-7; 9 bases map to TRBD2. With V trimmed by 1 base and J by 3 bases, 4 bases remained unmatched. In germline, CDR1 is SGHTA, CDR2 FQGNSA. The CDR3 consists of 15 residues. The DNA for the CDR3 is TGTGCCAGCAGCTTAGGCGGGGGGGGTTTCTACGAGCAGTACTTC. It yields the protein CASSLGGGGFYEQYF. Looking up the rest from reference TRBV7-2 and TRBJ2-7 gives the full variable domain: GAGVSQSPSNKVTEKGKDVELRCDPISGHTALYWYRQSLGQGLEFLIYFQGNSAPDKSGLPSDRFSAERTGGSVSTLTIQRTQQEDSAVYLCASSLGGGGFYEQYFGPGTRLTVT.

The chain recombines TRBV5-1 with TRBJ1-2; D call uncertain. The ends were cut back, 0 bases at V and 5 bases at J, with 8 bases in the middle. The germline gives CDR1 SGHRS, CDR2 YFSETQ. This CDR3 is built from 13 residues. In DNA, the CDR3 is TGCGCCAGCAGCTTGGGAGGCCGGTATGGCTACACCTTC. Translating gives CASSLGGRYGYTF.

The chain carries TRBV4-1 and TRBJ2-6; D not certain. Per the germline V gene, CDR1 is MGHRA and CDR2 is YSYEKL. Trimming took 0 bases from V and 0 from J, leaving 3 bases between them. The CDR3 runs to 15 residues. CDR3 bases: TGCGCCAGCAGCCAAGAGGTCTCTGGGGCCAACGTCCTGACTTTC. Residues: CASSQEVSGANVLTF.

This sequence joins TRBV7-8 and TRBJ1-1; D perhaps matches TRBD1 (5 bases). V lost 1 base, J lost 1 base, and 16 bases lay in between. The CDR3 length is 17 residues. CDR1 and CDR2 from the germline V gene are SGHVS and FQNEAQ. As DNA, the CDR3 is TGTGCCAGCAGCTTAGTAACGTTTGGGACCGGGAACACTGAAGCTTTCTTT. Translated, it gives CASSLVTFGTGNTEAFF. Together with reference TRBV7-8 and TRBJ1-1, the CDR3 gives the full variable domain: GAGVSQSPRYKVAKRGQDVALRCDPISGHVSLFWYQQALGQGPEFLTYFQNEAQLDKSGLPSDRFFAERPEGSVSTLKIQRTQQEDSAVYLCASSLVTFGTGNTEAFFGQGTRLTVV.

The rearrangement links TRBV4-3 to TRBJ2-3, with D tentatively TRBD1 or TRBD2 (5 bases each). Trimming cost V 0 bases and J 1 base, with 11 bases left between them. CDR1 and CDR2 from the germline V gene are LGHNA and YSLEER. CDR3 length: 16 amino acids. The chain's CDR3 is CASSQDSGPRTDTQYF. The CDR3 DNA sequence: TGCGCCAGCAGCCAAGATTCGGGACCACGCACAGATACGCAGTATTTT.

This chain connects TRBV6-1 to TRBJ2-7; D is uncertain. The CDR3 loop spans 15 amino acids. Trimming pared 1 base from V and 3 bases from J, leaving 13 bases between. Germline CDR1 MNHNS, CDR2 SASEGT. The CDR3 coding sequence is TGTGCCAGCAGTGAAGTAGAGGCATACTTCTACGAGCAGTACTTC. It yields the protein CASSEVEAYFYEQYF.

In this sample, this clone turned up a few times. The chain recombines TRBV5-4 with TRBJ2-7, with a possible D match to TRBD2 (7 bases). The CDR3 runs 15 residues. V shed 0 bases and J shed 3 bases, with 13 bases lying between them. Germline CDR1 reads SGHNT; CDR2 reads YYREEE (reference sequence). CDR3 region: CASSLGGGRHYEQYF. In nucleotides, the CDR3 is TGTGCCAGCAGCTTGGGGGGGGGCCGGCACTACGAGCAGTACTTC.

The genes are TRBV10-1 and TRBJ2-7; D is uncertain. Germline assignment: CDR1 WNHNN and CDR2 SYGVQD (reference sequence). Trimming removed 0 bases at V and 0 bases at J, with 9 bases between. The CDR3 is made up of 15 amino acids. The CDR3 region is CASSESSASSYEQYF. The CDR3 bases are TGCGCCAGCAGTGAGTCATCAGCAAGCTCCTACGAGCAGTACTTC.

The V and J genes are TRBV7-6 and TRBJ2-5; 8 nucleotides line up with TRBD2. This CDR3 has 15 amino acids. The V segment lost 3 bases and the J segment 2 bases; nucleotides outside the gene matches: 5. Germline V gene data show CDR1 as SGHVS and CDR2 as FNYEAQ. CDR3 residues: CASSLGLEPQETQYF. The CDR3 nucleotides are TGTGCCAGCAGCTTGGGACTAGAGCCTCAAGAGACCCAGTACTTC. Drawing the rest from reference TRBV7-6 and TRBJ2-5, the complete variable domain is GAGVSQSPRYKVTKRGQDVALRCDPISGHVSLYWYRQALGQGPEFLTYFNYEAQQDKSGLPNDRFSAERPEGSISTLTIQRTEQRDSAMYRCASSLGLEPQETQYFGPGTRLLVL.

V usage is TRBV10-3 and J usage is TRBJ2-5; the match to TRBD1 covers 7 bases. The V and J ends lost 10 bases and 1 base, in that order; junction bases with no gene match: 3. The CDR3 totals 12 residues. Germline CDR1 reads ENHRY; CDR2 reads SYGVKD. CDR3 region: CATGQVQETQYF. CDR3 DNA: TGTGCCACCGGACAGGTCCAAGAGACCCAGTACTTC.

This chain connects TRBV7-8 to TRBJ2-2, with TRBD1 identical over 7 bases. The CDR3 totals 16 residues. J was trimmed by 1 base and V by 4 bases; bases with no gene match: 6. Germline lookup yields CDR1 SGHVS and CDR2 FQNEAQ. This chain's CDR3 is CASSSPRGRNTGELFF. As DNA, the CDR3 is TGTGCCAGCAGCTCCCCGAGGGGGCGGAACACCGGGGAGCTGTTTTTT.